This T cell receptor (beta chain) was sequenced during a study of blood T cell repertoires in COVID-19. Overall study: Some COVID-19 samples were acute and others convalescent; all came from the United States, Italy and Spain. Nucleic acid was either cDNA or gDNA, and it came from T cells, B-cell-depleted T cells, or PBMCs.

Among Cohort 3 donors, those recovered had two negative PCRs, clearance, or symptom resolution. CDR1 is LGHDT, CDR2 YNNKEL, per germline (reference sequence). The CDR3 sequence is 14 residues long. V was shortened by 4 bases and J by 4 bases, with 13 bases between the two germline ends. Data came from immunoSEQ multiplex PCR; TCRdb stores just in-frame clones and leaves some out. Of under 300,000 clones in the sample, around 90% were seen once. This clone was found once. This TCR came from a woman younger than 45 who had recovered from COVID-19. This rearrangement joins TRBV3-1 (or the pseudogene TRBV3-2) to TRBJ1-2; unclear D gene. Source material: PBMCs or T cells enriched from blood (not recorded which). The CDR3 nucleotides read TGTGCCAGCAGCCGTCAGGCTGGTAGCTATGGCTACACCTTC. Its translation is CASSRQAGSYGYTF.